The clone carrying this T cell receptor (beta chain) was counted between two and nine times. The CDR3 is made up of 14 amino acids. The germline CDR1 and CDR2 sequences are SEHNR and FQNEAQ (reference sequence). J lost 7 bases, V lost 4 bases, and 6 bases had no gene match. This entry is derived from a study of response to subunit inactivated influenza vaccine. From the RT-PCR reads, TCRdb called clonotypes with MiXCR, one entry per CDR3 protein. The repertoire holds 500,000 to 550,000 distinct CDR3 sequences, roughly 25% seen once, with roughly 2.8% in the top ten. The data were also submitted as part of a second study, on T cells expressing NK-cell markers. That work adds: The authors made TCR beta cDNA libraries by 5'RACE template switching. This switching added a universal primer site and UMIs.

Sequencing was performed on CD4+ T cells sorted from PBMCs, taken 11 to 12 days after vaccination. The TCR originated in a man aged 45-65 years who received an inactivated influenza vaccine. The chain links TRBV7-9 to TRBJ2-1; the match to TRBD2 covers 8 bases. This chain's CDR3 is CASSSKAGENEQFF. The CDR3 DNA reads TGTGCCAGCAGCTCAAAAGCGGGAGAGAATGAGCAGTTCTTC.